The clone carrying this T cell receptor (beta chain) appeared a few times. Antigen unknown. Assay: immunoSEQ multiplex PCR; the TCRdb copy retains only in-frame clones and omits some. This sample has about 150,000 clones; approximately 81% occur once, and the top ten carry 9.2%. The data derive from a study of PD-1 blockade in classical Hodgkin lymphoma. All patients relapsed after autologous stem cell transplantation, and brentuximab vedotin exposure varied. CDR1 SGHTA and CDR2 FQGNSA come from the germline V gene. The V segment lost 4 bases and the J segment 6 bases; nucleotides outside the gene matches: 5. This CDR3 comprises 13 residues. Regarding the study as a whole: Newly diagnosed patients had diversity similar to the baseline diversity of complete responders. By cycle point C4D1, TCR diversity had risen significantly in CD4+ cells (but not CD8+ cells). The origin of the repertoire differences remains undefined, with disease activity or prior therapy as possible causes.

This clonotype originated in a human donor with classical Hodgkin lymphoma. V gene TRBV7-2 combines with J gene TRBJ1-1; TRBD1 matches at 7 bases. This sample comprised peripheral blood mononuclear cells (PBMCs), obtained before the second cycle of nivolumab. CDR3 residues: CASSSTGVSEAFF. The CDR3 DNA follows: TGTGCCAGCAGCTCTACAGGGGTGTCTGAAGCTTTCTTT.